Reported below is one T cell receptor beta chain. Its antigen is not known. This sample was included in a study of T cell responses to AZD1222 COVID-19 vaccine. Study-wide points: Seropositive status at baseline applied to only a handful of AZD1222 recipients.

Per the germline V gene, CDR1 is SGHVS and CDR2 is FQNEAQ. The germline V and J ends were trimmed by 2 bases and 0 bases, with 8 bases remaining between them. The CDR3 length is 15 residues. The table came from immunoSEQ multiplex PCR; TCRdb's copy has only in-frame clones and leaves some out. The profile shows 25,000 to 35,000 clones, roughly 78% of them singletons. The source was peripheral blood, collected on day 0 of AZD1222 vaccination. This clonotype was obtained from an adult in good health. The V and J genes are TRBV7-8 and TRBJ2-1; maybe TRBD2 (5 bases). The chain's CDR3 is CASSLMEDSYNEQFF. As DNA, the CDR3 is TGTGCCAGCAGCTTAATGGAGGACTCCTACAATGAGCAGTTCTTC.